Given below is one TCR beta chain in context. The antigen remains undetermined. The read terminates 3 residues ahead of where the CDR3 ends, so the germline J gene completes it. This CDR3 comprises 14 residues. Per germline, CDR1 SGHRS and CDR2 YFSETQ. Trimming stripped 5 bases from V and 1 base from J, with 9 bases between. Repertoires were generated with immunoSEQ multiplex PCR, while TCRdb's copy carries only in-frame clones and drops some. The clone table shows about 33,000 clones, with the ten largest holding roughly 7.7%. The sample is drawn from a study of T cells in women clearing cervical HPV infection. Study context: Blood came at first lesion visit for cases, post-clearance for controls.

Study observations and caveats: TRBV6-7 relative abundance averaged approximately 0.11% in cases and around 0.17% in controls.

Sequencing was performed on blood buffy coat. The chain recombines TRBV5-1 with TRBJ2-2; possible D gene TRBD2, 5 bases. This receptor was obtained from a woman aged 18 to 75 with a cervical HPV16 infection that either progressed to CIN3+ or cleared (not recorded which). The DNA read from the CDR3 is TGCGCCAGCAGGCAGGCGGGGAACACCGGGGAG. It translates to CASRQAGNTGE. From start to end, the CDR3 is CASRQAGNTGELFF. Based on the CDR3 plus reference TRBV5-1 and TRBJ2-2, the full variable domain is KAGVTQTPRYLIKTRGQQVTLSCSPISGHRSVSWYQQTPGQGLQFLFEYFSETQRNKGNFPGRFSGRQFSNSRSEMNVSTLELGDSALYLCASRQAGNTGELFFGEGSRLTVL.